This entry concerns a single T cell receptor (beta chain). The junction had 4 bases not matched to a gene; V was cut back by 5 bases and J by 2 bases. The CDR3 loop spans 16 amino acids. Looked up from germline, CDR1 is SEHNR and CDR2 is FQNEAQ (reference sequence). PCR amplification relied on 60 Vbeta primers (plus 13 Jbeta primers). Data came from immunoSEQ multiplex PCR; TCRdb stores just in-frame clones and leaves some out. In all, the sample yields around 200,000 clones. These data originate in a study of cytomegalovirus exposure and HLA in healthy donors. The source of this sequence is a woman in her thirties in good health and CMV-seropositive. V is TRBV7-9 and J is TRBJ2-3, with 13 bases matching TRBD2. The specimen sequenced was PBMCs. This CDR3 is CASSPGLAGTTDTQYF. CDR3 coding DNA: TGTGCCAGCAGCCCGGGACTAGCGGGGACCACAGATACGCAGTATTTT.